This is a list of T cell receptor beta chains from one sample in a study of blood T cell repertoires in COVID-19. Here immunoSEQ multiplex PCR was the method, and the copy in TCRdb shows in-frame clones only, minus some. There are about 250,000 clones in the sample; 80% to 90% occur only once, and 2% to 3% lies in the top ten. The sequenced sample was PBMCs or T cells enriched from blood (not recorded which). The receptors derive from a woman in her late teens or twenties who had recovered from COVID-19. The CDR3 runs from the conserved cysteine through the conserved F or W. A D gene is named only where the DNA matches it firmly. Clone size is shown for a subset of rows, as once, few, many or a class of expanded clone.

D gene: .
clone size: few
J gene: TRBJ2-3
V gene: TRBV3-1/TRBV3-2
CDR3 DNA: TGTGCCAGCAGCCCCCTCCGGACTAGCACAGATACGCAGTATTTT
CDR3 protein: CASSPLRTSTDTQYF

D gene: TRBD1
clone size: .
J gene: TRBJ2-7
V gene: TRBV7-9
CDR3 DNA: TGTGCCAGCAGCGAGGACAGGGGAGCCTACGAGCAGTACTTC
CDR3 protein: CASSEDRGAYEQYF

D gene: TRBD2
clone size: .
J gene: TRBJ2-3
V gene: TRBV5-5
CDR3 DNA: TGTGCCAGCAGCTTGGCTCTAGCGGGGGCCCTCCGGGGCACAGATACGCAGTATTTT
CDR3 protein: CASSLALAGALRGTDTQYF

D gene: TRBD1
clone size: .
J gene: TRBJ2-3
V gene: TRBV6-5
CDR3 DNA: TGTGCCAGCACCCAACTCGGACAGGGCACAGATACGCAGTATTTT
CDR3 protein: CASTQLGQGTDTQYF

D gene: .
clone size: .
J gene: TRBJ1-3
V gene: TRBV5-4
CDR3 DNA: TGTGCCAGCAGCTTCGAACGGGGAGACTCTGGAAACACCATATATTTT
CDR3 protein: CASSFERGDSGNTIYF

D gene: .
clone size: .
J gene: TRBJ2-1
V gene: TRBV7-9
CDR3 DNA: TGTGCCAGCAGCTTAATAGGGCGGGGTTCCTCCTACAATGAGCAGTTCTTC
CDR3 protein: CASSLIGRGSSYNEQFF

D gene: .
clone size: .
J gene: TRBJ1-1
V gene: TRBV5-8
CDR3 DNA: TGTGCCAGCAGCCTGGGACAAGTGAACACTGAAGCTTTCTTT
CDR3 protein: CASSLGQVNTEAFF

D gene: TRBD1
clone size: many
J gene: TRBJ1-1
V gene: TRBV20-1
CDR3 DNA: TGCAGTGCTAGTCTCCCGACAGGGGGCGAGATTATGGCTTTCTTT
CDR3 protein: CSASLPTGGEIMAFF

D gene: .
clone size: .
J gene: TRBJ1-2
V gene: TRBV10-3
CDR3 DNA: TGTGCCATCAGTGAAAGCCCCCCCCATGGCTACACCTTC
CDR3 protein: CAISESPPHGYTF

D gene: .
clone size: .
J gene: TRBJ1-3
V gene: TRBV28
CDR3 DNA: TGTGCCAGCAGTTCCGGGGGGGGTGGAAACACCATATATTTT
CDR3 protein: CASSSGGGGNTIYF

D gene: TRBD1
clone size: few
J gene: TRBJ1-5
V gene: TRBV5-1
CDR3 DNA: TGCGCCAGCAGCTTGTGGGAGACAGGGGGTAATCAGCCCCAGCATTTT
CDR3 protein: CASSLWETGGNQPQHF

D gene: TRBD1
clone size: .
J gene: TRBJ1-1
V gene: TRBV11-2
CDR3 DNA: TGTGCCAGCAGGTTCCAGGGGGACACTGAAGCTTTCTTT
CDR3 protein: CASRFQGDTEAFF

D gene: .
clone size: .
J gene: TRBJ2-5
V gene: TRBV19
CDR3 DNA: TGTGCCAGGAGGGGGTGGGCAGTCCCACAAGAGACCCAGTACTTC
CDR3 protein: CARRGWAVPQETQYF

D gene: .
clone size: once
J gene: TRBJ1-1
V gene: TRBV27
CDR3 DNA: TGTGCCAGCAGTTTAGGGGGGTTCGACACTGAAGCTTTCTTT
CDR3 protein: CASSLGGFDTEAFF

D gene: TRBD1
clone size: .
J gene: TRBJ1-2
V gene: TRBV6-2/TRBV6-3
CDR3 DNA: TGTGCCAGCAGTAGCCGAGGATCGACAGGGGGTTATGGCTACACCTTC
CDR3 protein: CASSSRGSTGGYGYTF

D gene: .
clone size: .
J gene: TRBJ1-2
V gene: TRBV10-1
CDR3 DNA: TGCGCCAGCAGTGACTCTCTCTATGGCTACACCTTC
CDR3 protein: CASSDSLYGYTF

D gene: TRBD2
clone size: .
J gene: TRBJ2-1
V gene: TRBV24-1
CDR3 DNA: TGTGCCACCAGTGACTACAGGGCGGGGGGACTAGCGGGATACAATGAGCAGTTCTTC
CDR3 protein: CATSDYRAGGLAGYNEQFF

D gene: .
clone size: .
J gene: TRBJ2-3
V gene: TRBV6-5
CDR3 DNA: TGTGCCAGCAGTTACCGGCTCCCCGACTTCACAGATACGCAGTATTTT
CDR3 protein: CASSYRLPDFTDTQYF

D gene: .
clone size: .
J gene: TRBJ2-1
V gene: TRBV10-1
CDR3 DNA: TGCGCCAGCAGTGAGAGGAACAGAAGCTCCTACAATGAGCAGTTCTTC
CDR3 protein: CASSERNRSSYNEQFF

D gene: TRBD1
clone size: .
J gene: TRBJ1-3
V gene: TRBV7-8
CDR3 DNA: TGTGCCAGCAGCTCTAAACAGGGGACCGGCGGAAACACCATATATTTT
CDR3 protein: CASSSKQGTGGNTIYF

D gene: .
clone size: .
J gene: TRBJ1-2
V gene: TRBV5-4
CDR3 DNA: TGTGCCAGCAGCTTGGGAGTGGGAGAACTCTATGGCTACACCTTC
CDR3 protein: CASSLGVGELYGYTF

D gene: .
clone size: once
J gene: TRBJ2-3
V gene: TRBV2
CDR3 DNA: TGTGCCAGCAGTGACAAGGACTACCTTTATACGCAGTATTTT
CDR3 protein: CASSDKDYLYTQYF

D gene: .
clone size: .
J gene: TRBJ1-4
V gene: TRBV4-1
CDR3 DNA: TGCGCCAGCAGCCAAGTGCCGACAGGACAAGGGAAACTGTTTTTT
CDR3 protein: CASSQVPTGQGKLFF

D gene: TRBD1
clone size: .
J gene: TRBJ1-1
V gene: TRBV5-1
CDR3 DNA: TGCGCCAGCAGCTTGGGCGAGGCTGGGACAGTGAACACTGAAGCTTTCTTT
CDR3 protein: CASSLGEAGTVNTEAFF

D gene: .
clone size: .
J gene: TRBJ2-5
V gene: TRBV25-1
CDR3 DNA: TGTGCCAGCAGTGATTGGGGGGTGGAGACCCAGTACTTC
CDR3 protein: CASSDWGVETQYF

D gene: TRBD2
clone size: .
J gene: TRBJ2-5
V gene: TRBV7-6
CDR3 DNA: TGTGCCAGCAGCCTTCGGACGGGGGGAGGGCAAGAGACCCAGTACTTC
CDR3 protein: CASSLRTGGGQETQYF